This entry describes one T cell receptor beta chain. This record comes from a study of identical twins. TCRdb processed the 5' RACE reads anew with MiXCR; each CDR3 protein has one entry. Of around 960,000 distinct CDR3 sequences in the sample, around an eighth are singletons; the top ten hold 1.5% to 2%. The CDR3 contains 14 residues. Germline CDR1 and CDR2: PRHDT and FYEKMQ (reference sequence). V lost 0 bases and J lost 6; bases outside the gene matches: 5. These data also formed part of another study, on yellow fever vaccine responses in identical twins.

The source is a woman in her late teens or twenties in good health. The J gene is TRBJ2-7, the V gene TRBV13, with 7 bases lining up with TRBD2. The source material was PBMCs. As DNA, the CDR3 is TGTGCCAGCAGCTTAGGCGGGAGGTCTTCCGAGCAGTACTTC. This encodes CASSLGGRSSEQYF.